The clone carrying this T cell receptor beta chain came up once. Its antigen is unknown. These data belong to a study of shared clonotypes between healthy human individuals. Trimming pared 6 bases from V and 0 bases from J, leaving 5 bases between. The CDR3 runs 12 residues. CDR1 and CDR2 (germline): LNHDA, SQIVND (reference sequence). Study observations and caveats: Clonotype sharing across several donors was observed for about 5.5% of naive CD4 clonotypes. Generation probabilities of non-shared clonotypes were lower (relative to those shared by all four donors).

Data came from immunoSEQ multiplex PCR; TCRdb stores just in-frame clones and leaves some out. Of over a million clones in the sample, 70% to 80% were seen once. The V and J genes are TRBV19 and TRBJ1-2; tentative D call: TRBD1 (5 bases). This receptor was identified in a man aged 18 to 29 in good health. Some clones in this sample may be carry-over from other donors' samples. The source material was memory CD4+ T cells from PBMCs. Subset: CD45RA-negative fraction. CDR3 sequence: CASRTANYGYTF. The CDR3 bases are TGTGCCAGTAGGACAGCTAACTATGGCTACACCTTC.